Included here is one T cell receptor (beta chain) sequence, with context. Antigen: not known. Produced via immunoSEQ multiplex PCR; TCRdb's table is partial and in-frame only. The table shows more than 90,000 clones, with around 87% occurring only once. V was shortened by 0 bases and J by 7 bases, with 13 bases between the two germline ends. The CDR3 runs to 15 residues. In germline, CDR1 is SGHKS, CDR2 YYEKEE (reference sequence). This entry comes from a study of T cell responses to AZD1222 COVID-19 vaccine. Notes on the study in general: At study baseline, merely six AZD1222 recipients were seropositive.

The genes are TRBV5-5 and TRBJ1-4; D uncertain. The sequences come from peripheral blood, collected 28 days after the second AZD1222 dose. The origin of this receptor is an adult who received the AZD1222 COVID-19 vaccine. CDR3 bases: TGTGCCAGCAGCTTGGTTACAAACCGGGTTGAAAAACTGTTTTTT. Amino acid sequence: CASSLVTNRVEKLFF.